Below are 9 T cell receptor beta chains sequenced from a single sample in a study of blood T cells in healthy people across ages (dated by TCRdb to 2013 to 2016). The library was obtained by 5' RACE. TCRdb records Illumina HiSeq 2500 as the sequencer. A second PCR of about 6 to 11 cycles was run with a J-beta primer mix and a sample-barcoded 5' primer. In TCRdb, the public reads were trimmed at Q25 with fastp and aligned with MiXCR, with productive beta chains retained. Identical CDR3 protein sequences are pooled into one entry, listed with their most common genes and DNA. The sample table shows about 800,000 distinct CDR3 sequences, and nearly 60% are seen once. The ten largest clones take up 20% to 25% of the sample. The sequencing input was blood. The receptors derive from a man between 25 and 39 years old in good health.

As DNA, the CDR3 is TGTGCCATCAGACAAAACCAGGGGGCTAACACTGAAGCTTTCTTT. Amino acids: CAIRQNQGANTEAFF. V usage is TRBV10-3 and J usage is TRBJ1-1, with TRBD1 matching 8 bases. CDR3 length: 15 amino acids. V was pared by 6 bases and J by 2 bases, with 8 bases of the junction left unmatched. In germline, CDR1 is ENHRY, CDR2 SYGVKD.

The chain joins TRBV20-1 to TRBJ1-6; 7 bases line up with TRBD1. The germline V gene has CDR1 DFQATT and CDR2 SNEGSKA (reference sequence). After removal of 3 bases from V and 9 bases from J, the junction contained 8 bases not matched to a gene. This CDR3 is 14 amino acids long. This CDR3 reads CSARSTGISSPLHF. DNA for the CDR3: TGCAGTGCTAGGTCGACAGGGATTAGTTCACCCCTCCACTTT.

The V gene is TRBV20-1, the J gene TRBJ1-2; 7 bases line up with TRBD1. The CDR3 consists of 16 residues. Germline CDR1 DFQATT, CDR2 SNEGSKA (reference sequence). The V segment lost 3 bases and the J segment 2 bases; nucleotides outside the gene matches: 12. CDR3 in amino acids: CSARLIVGGLNYGYTF. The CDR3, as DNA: TGCAGTGCTAGGTTGATCGTAGGGGGCCTGAACTATGGCTACACCTTC.

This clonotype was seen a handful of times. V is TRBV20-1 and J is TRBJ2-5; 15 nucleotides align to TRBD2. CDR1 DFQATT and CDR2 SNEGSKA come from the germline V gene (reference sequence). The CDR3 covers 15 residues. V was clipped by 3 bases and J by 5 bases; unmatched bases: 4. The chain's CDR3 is CSASGLAGGEETQYF. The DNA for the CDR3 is TGCAGTGCTAGTGGACTAGCGGGAGGGGAGGAGACCCAGTACTTC.

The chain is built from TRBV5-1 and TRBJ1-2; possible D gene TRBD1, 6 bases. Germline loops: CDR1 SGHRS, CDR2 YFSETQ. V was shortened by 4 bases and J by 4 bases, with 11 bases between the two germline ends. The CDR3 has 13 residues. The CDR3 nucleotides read TGCGCCAGCAGCAGACAGACAGGCTATGGCTACACCTTC. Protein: CASSRQTGYGYTF.

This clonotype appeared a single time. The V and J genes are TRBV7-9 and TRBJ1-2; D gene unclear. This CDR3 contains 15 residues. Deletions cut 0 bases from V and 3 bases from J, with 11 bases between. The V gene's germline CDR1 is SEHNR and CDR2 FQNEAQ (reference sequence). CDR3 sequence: CASSLARQAYYGYTF. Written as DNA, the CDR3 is TGTGCCAGCAGCTTAGCGCGCCAGGCCTACTATGGCTACACCTTC.

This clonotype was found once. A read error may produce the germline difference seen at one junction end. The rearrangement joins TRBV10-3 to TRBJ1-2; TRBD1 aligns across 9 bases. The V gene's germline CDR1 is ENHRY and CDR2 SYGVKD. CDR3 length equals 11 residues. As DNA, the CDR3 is TGTGCCGTCAGGACAGGGGAAGGCTACACCTTC. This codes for CAVRTGEGYTF.

CDR3: CAWDRGNQPQHF. CDR3 nucleotides: TGTGCCTGGGACAGGGGGAACCAGCCCCAGCATTTT. The chain joins TRBV30 to TRBJ1-5; TRBD1 aligns across 9 bases. The CDR3 runs 12 residues. V shed 5 bases, J shed 7 bases, and the junction held 3 bases outside the gene matches. Germline assignment: CDR1 GTSNPN and CDR2 SVGIG (reference sequence).

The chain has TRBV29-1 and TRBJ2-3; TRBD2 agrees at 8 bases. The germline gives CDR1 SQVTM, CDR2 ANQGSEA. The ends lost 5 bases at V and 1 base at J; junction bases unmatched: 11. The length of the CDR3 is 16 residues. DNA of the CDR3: TGCAGCGTTCTAGGAGGACTAGCTTCTCGCACAGATACGCAGTATTTT. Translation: CSVLGGLASRTDTQYF.